This TCR beta chain was found in a study of cytomegalovirus exposure and HLA in healthy donors. Study details: Of the donors genotyped, approximately 400 in all, about 82% fell in the Caucasian-associated ancestry cluster. Study results and caveats: In a later analysis, at a false discovery rate of 0.05, 16,951 TCR beta sequences matched HLA alleles.

CDR3 length: 14 amino acids. In germline, CDR1 is KGHSH, CDR2 LQKENI. V was pared by 3 bases and J by 7 bases, with 5 bases of the junction left unmatched. The primer mix had 60 Vbeta and 13 Jbeta primers. Per the authors' pipeline: In a later analysis, 70 million to 80 million unique TCR beta chains included roughly 11 million shared by two or more donors. Assay used: immunoSEQ multiplex PCR; TCRdb lists only in-frame clones, some missing. The V and J calls and clone size are taken from that table; D and trimming were inferred from the DNA. Of about 200,000 clones listed, approximately 78% are singletons. A word on this clone: The antigen remains unidentified.

Sequencing was carried out using PBMCs. The TCR comes from a woman aged 35 to 49 in good health and CMV-seronegative. The genes are TRBV18 and TRBJ2-2; 7 bases map to TRBD2. The chain's CDR3 is CASSPRGGSGELFF. The CDR3 DNA follows: TGTGCCAGCTCACCGCGCGGGGGAAGCGGGGAGCTGTTTTTT.